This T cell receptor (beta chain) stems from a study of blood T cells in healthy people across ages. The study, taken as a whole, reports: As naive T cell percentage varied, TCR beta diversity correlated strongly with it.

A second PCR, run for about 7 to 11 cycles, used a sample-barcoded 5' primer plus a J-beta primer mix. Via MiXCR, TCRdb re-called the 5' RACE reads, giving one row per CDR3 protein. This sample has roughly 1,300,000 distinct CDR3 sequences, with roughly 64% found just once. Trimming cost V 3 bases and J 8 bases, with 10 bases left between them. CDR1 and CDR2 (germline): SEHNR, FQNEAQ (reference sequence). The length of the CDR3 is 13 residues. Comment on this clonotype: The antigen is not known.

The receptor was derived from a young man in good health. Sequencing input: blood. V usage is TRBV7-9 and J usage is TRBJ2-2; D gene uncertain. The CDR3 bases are TGTGCCAGCAGCTTCCAGCTGTCTGGGGAGCTGTTTTTT. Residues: CASSFQLSGELFF.